This T cell receptor (beta chain) appears in the sequencing data of a study of cytomegalovirus exposure and HLA in healthy donors. Study-wide background: Earlier, 95 million to 120 million unique TCR beta sequences were recovered from approximately 180 million T cells by an analysis. Findings of the study overall: Prior analysis indicated that the majority of TCR beta V segments exhibited productivity approximately 87% or approximately 30% of the time.

The CDR3 extends over 16 amino acids. J was trimmed by 8 bases and V by 0 bases; bases with no gene match: 7. Per germline, CDR1 SGHAT and CDR2 FQNNGV. As regards this clone: Its antigen is still unknown.

PCR amplification relied on 60 Vbeta primers (plus 13 Jbeta primers). Original processing methods: Later work found 65 million to 100 million unique TCR beta chains, with about 10 million shared. Assay: immunoSEQ multiplex PCR; the TCRdb copy retains only in-frame clones and omits some. That table supplies the V and J calls and clone size; D and trimming were determined from the DNA. The data show 100,000 to 150,000 clones, around 66% seen once. Sequenced sample: PBMCs. V and J are TRBV11-2 and TRBJ2-1, with 10 bases that match TRBD2. The receptor was isolated from a man aged 18 to 30 in good health and CMV-seronegative. Here the CDR3 DNA reads TGTGCCAGCAGCTTAGATATAGCGGGGGGCGTCGATGAGCAGTTCTTC. Translated, it gives CASSLDIAGGVDEQFF. Supplemented by reference TRBV11-2 and TRBJ2-1, the full variable domain reads EAGVAQSPRYKIIEKRQSVAFWCNPISGHATLYWYQQILGQGPKLLIQFQNNGVVDDSQLPKDRFSAERLKGVDSTLKIQPAKLEDSAVYLCASSLDIAGGVDEQFFGPGTRLTVL.